One and the same sample provided the 13 T cell receptor beta chains below, sequenced in a study of blood T cell repertoires in COVID-19. Here immunoSEQ multiplex PCR was the method, and the copy in TCRdb shows in-frame clones only, minus some. The sample includes more than 50,000 clones, 90% of them seen just once. The sequencing sample was made of peripheral blood. The receptors derive from a man between 60 and 70 years old with active COVID-19.

This chain joins TRBV15 and TRBJ2-7; 11 bases align to TRBD1. This CDR3 is 14 amino acids long. The V and J ends lost 5 bases and 3 bases, in that order; junction bases with no gene match: 3. CDR1 is LNHNV, CDR2 YYDKDF, per germline (reference sequence). The CDR3, as DNA: TGTGCCACCAGCGGGACAGGGGGGTACTACGAGCAGTACTTC. Its protein is CATSGTGGYYEQYF.

The chain uses TRBV5-1 and TRBJ2-5, with D perhaps TRBD1 (6 bases). Looked up from germline, CDR1 is SGHRS and CDR2 is YFSETQ. This CDR3 has 15 residues. Trimming stripped 0 bases from V and 4 bases from J, with 13 bases between. The DNA of the CDR3 is TGCGCCAGCAGCTTGGCACAGGGCTTCGGAGAGACCCAGTACTTC. Amino acid sequence: CASSLAQGFGETQYF.

This chain joins TRBV7-2 and TRBJ1-6; TRBD1 matches 7 bases. The CDR3 loop spans 15 amino acids. CDR1 is SGHTA and CDR2 is FQGNSA in the germline V gene. The ends lost 1 base at V and 7 bases at J; junction bases unmatched: 4. DNA for the CDR3: TGTGCCAGCAGCTTAGGGAAGGGGGCAAATTCACCCCTCCACTTT. It translates to CASSLGKGANSPLHF. The complete variable domain, with remaining parts taken from reference TRBV7-2 and TRBJ1-6, reads GAGVSQSPSNKVTEKGKDVELRCDPISGHTALYWYRQSLGQGLEFLIYFQGNSAPDKSGLPSDRFSAERTGGSVSTLTIQRTQQEDSAVYLCASSLGKGANSPLHFGNGTRLTVT.

The V gene is TRBV27, the J gene TRBJ2-1, with 13 bases fitting TRBD2. Per germline, CDR1 MNHEY and CDR2 SMNVEV (reference sequence). Trimming at V came to 6 bases and at J to 4 bases, leaving 3 bases not matched to a gene. CDR3 length: 15 residues. The CDR3 DNA is TGTGCCAGCAGGCGACTAGCGGGAGGATACAATGAGCAGTTCTTC. Translation: CASRRLAGGYNEQFF.

Of note for this clone: One junction end does not reproduce the germline sequence, and a read error may be involved. This rearrangement joins TRBV28 to TRBJ1-2, with 10 bases identical to TRBD1. The CDR3 is made up of 12 amino acids. Germline V gene lookup returns CDR1 MDHEN and CDR2 SYDVKM. The DNA for the CDR3 is TGTGCCAGCAGCATCCCGGGACAGGGGCCAGTCTTC. It translates to CASSIPGQGPVF.

The chain recombines TRBV30 with TRBJ1-5; 9 bases fit TRBD1. V dropped 5 bases and J dropped 4; count of bases not matched to a gene: 6. The V gene's germline CDR1 is GTSNPN and CDR2 SVGIG (reference sequence). The CDR3 loop spans 14 amino acids. CDR3 protein: CAWQTGGLNQPQHF. Written as DNA, the CDR3 is TGTGCCTGGCAGACAGGGGGATTAAATCAGCCCCAGCATTTT.

The chain joins TRBV11-2 to TRBJ2-7; 10 positions agree with TRBD2. The CDR3 has 15 residues. Trimming at V came to 3 bases and at J to 0 bases, leaving 2 bases not matched to a gene. Per the germline V gene, CDR1 is SGHAT and CDR2 is FQNNGV. CDR3 region: CASSFSGGISYEQYF. CDR3 in DNA: TGTGCCAGCAGCTTTAGCGGGGGGATCTCCTACGAGCAGTACTTC.

The rearrangement joins TRBV7-9 to TRBJ2-7; TRBD1 agrees at 7 bases. Trimming at V came to 5 bases and at J to 0 bases, leaving 4 bases not matched to a gene. Germline CDR1 SEHNR, CDR2 FQNEAQ (reference sequence). The CDR3 is made up of 14 amino acids. Here the CDR3 DNA reads TGTGCCAGCAGCCCGGGACAGAGCTCCTACGAGCAGTACTTC. The encoded protein is CASSPGQSSYEQYF.

This clone appeared a single time. CDR3 DNA sequence: TGTGCCAGCAGCTTAATGACAGGGAGTGAAAAACTGTTTTTT. Translated, it gives CASSLMTGSEKLFF. The chain joins TRBV7-9 to TRBJ1-4; TRBD1 aligns across 7 bases. This CDR3 has 14 amino acids. Losses at the gene ends were 2 bases for V and 7 bases for J; bases not matched to a gene: 4. Germline lookup yields CDR1 SEHNR and CDR2 FQNEAQ (reference sequence).

The chain joins TRBV5-8 to TRBJ1-5; TRBD1 matches at 7 bases. Trimming removed 9 bases from V and 0 bases from J; junction bases left unmatched: 9. The CDR3 is made up of 15 amino acids. Germline V gene sequence: CDR1 SGHTS, CDR2 YDEGEE. The CDR3 region is CATGETGYSNQPQHF. CDR3 bases: TGTGCCACAGGGGAGACAGGGTATAGCAATCAGCCCCAGCATTTT.

This clone was seen only a few times. The chain joins TRBV7-6 to TRBJ2-1; 10 nucleotides line up with TRBD2. The CDR3 has 19 amino acids. Germline CDR1 and CDR2: SGHVS and FNYEAQ. The ends lost 0 bases at V and 0 bases at J; junction bases unmatched: 8. The CDR3 region is CASSLAGLAGVPSYNEQFF. CDR3 DNA sequence: TGTGCCAGCAGCTTAGCTGGGCTAGCGGGAGTTCCCTCCTACAATGAGCAGTTCTTC.

The chain employs TRBV5-4 and TRBJ2-7; 12 bases are shared with TRBD1. In germline, CDR1 is SGHNT, CDR2 YYREEE (reference sequence). With V trimmed by 3 bases and J by 4 bases, 2 bases remained unmatched. The CDR3 extends over 14 amino acids. The DNA of the CDR3 is TGTGCCAGCAGCTGGGACAGGGGGCAATACGAGCAGTACTTC. This sequence encodes CASSWDRGQYEQYF.

This chain uses TRBV29-1 with TRBJ1-2; maybe TRBD1 (6 bases). V was pared by 8 bases and J by 8 bases, with 18 bases between. CDR1 is SQVTM, CDR2 ANQGSEA, per germline. The CDR3 spans 12 residues. The CDR3 DNA is TGCAGCTCCGGGGGGCAGGGAGAAGGCTACACCTTC. It yields the protein CSSGGQGEGYTF.